Shown below are 20 T cell receptor beta chains from a single sample sequenced in a study of T cells after yellow fever vaccination. Each CDR3 protein is one row after TCRdb ran MiXCR on the 5' RACE reads. The sample lists 150,000 to 200,000 distinct CDR3 sequences, around 9% occurring once. The input for sequencing was CD8+ T cells sorted from PBMCs, taken 45 days after the yellow fever booster vaccination. All receptors come from a man between 18 and 35 years old who received the YFV17D yellow fever vaccine.

This clonotype was seen a few times. This chain joins TRBV3-2 and TRBJ2-2; the table's D call, TRBD1, was not checked against the DNA. TRBV3-2 is marked as a pseudogene. CDR3 length equals 17 residues. CDR3 coding DNA: TGTGCCAACCCTGACAGATACAACCCCCCGGGGACCGGGGAGCTGTTTTTT. It codes for CANPDRYNPPGTGELFF.

This clonotype was seen a few times. CDR3 in amino acids: CASSFRTSYTDTQYF. CDR3 in DNA: TGTGCCAGCAGCTTCCGGACTTCCTACACAGATACGCAGTATTTT. V is TRBV9 and J is TRBJ2-3, with D possibly matching TRBD2 (5 bases). Trimming removed 4 bases at V and 2 bases at J, with 14 bases between. The CDR3 sequence is 15 residues long. From germline, CDR1 is SGDLS and CDR2 YYNGEE.

The V gene is TRBV20-1, the J gene TRBJ2-2; D remains ambiguous. This CDR3 comprises 13 residues. Germline V gene data show CDR1 as DFQATT and CDR2 as SNEGSKA (reference sequence). V shed 7 bases and J shed 0 bases, with 9 bases lying between them. The CDR3 DNA reads as TGCAGTGTGAATACCGCGAACACCGGGGAGCTGTTTTTT. Its protein product is CSVNTANTGELFF.

The gene calls are TRBV6-5 and TRBJ1-1, with D uncertain. Per germline, CDR1 MNHEY and CDR2 SVGAGI. This CDR3 is 15 amino acids long. Trimming left V 4 bases short and J 1 base short, with 13 bases between. For the CDR3, the DNA is TGTGCCAGCAGTTCCCCCCCGGGAACGAACACTGAAGCTTTCTTT. It yields the protein CASSSPPGTNTEAFF.

This clonotype was counted only a few times. V is TRBV7-9 and J is TRBJ2-5; D remains unclear. Germline CDR1 SEHNR, CDR2 FQNEAQ (reference sequence). This CDR3 has 15 residues. The germline V and J ends were trimmed by 5 bases and 3 bases, with 16 bases remaining between them. This CDR3 is CASSRSSGTKETQYF. DNA for the CDR3: TGTGCCAGCAGCAGATCTTCCGGCACGAAAGAGACCCAGTACTTC.

This clonotype was counted only a few times. The CDR3 region has the DNA TGTGCCAGCAGCGTAGGGCAAGGGGGGAGGCATCAGCCCCAGCATTTT. Its translation: CASSVGQGGRHQPQHF. The chain employs TRBV9 and TRBJ1-5; the D gene is possibly TRBD1 (6 bases). The CDR3 loop spans 16 amino acids. Germline V gene sequence: CDR1 SGDLS, CDR2 YYNGEE. Trimming removed 0 bases at V and 5 bases at J, with 15 bases between.

This clonotype showed up just a few times. The V and J genes are TRBV7-9 and TRBJ2-3; D perhaps matches TRBD2 (5 bases). Germline assignment: CDR1 SEHNR and CDR2 FQNEAQ (reference sequence). Trimming removed 2 bases at V and 3 bases at J, with 9 bases between. This CDR3 has 14 residues. CDR3: CASSLPRVTDTQYF. CDR3 nucleotide sequence: TGTGCCAGCAGCTTACCGCGGGTAACAGATACGCAGTATTTT.

This chain uses TRBV29-1 with TRBJ1-4; no firm D call. CDR1 SQVTM and CDR2 ANQGSEA come from the germline V gene. V was cut by 5 bases and J by 4 bases, with 2 bases left in between. The CDR3 loop spans 10 amino acids. The chain's CDR3 is CSVYNEKLFF. In DNA form, the CDR3 reads TGCAGCGTTTATAATGAAAAACTGTTTTTT. The whole variable domain, filled in from reference TRBV29-1 and TRBJ1-4, reads SAVISQKPSRDICQRGTSLTIQCQVDSQVTMMFWYRQQPGQSLTLIATANQGSEATYESGFVIDKFPISRPNLTFSTLTVSNMSPEDSSIYLCSVYNEKLFFGSGTQLSVL.

This clonotype was seen a handful of times. V is TRBV7-9 and J is TRBJ1-2; D call uncertain. CDR3 length equals 13 residues. Germline values: CDR1 SEHNR, CDR2 FQNEAQ (reference sequence). V dropped 3 bases and J dropped 3 bases, with 8 bases sitting between them. CDR3 sequence (DNA): TGTGCCAGCAGCTTCTGGGAAGACTATGGCTACACCTTC. Translation gives CASSFWEDYGYTF.

The chain combines TRBV6-6 with TRBJ2-1, with no clear D. The germline V and J ends were trimmed by 4 bases and 0 bases, with 10 bases remaining between them. The V gene's germline CDR1 is MNHNY and CDR2 SVGAGI (reference sequence). The CDR3 runs 15 residues. CDR3 sequence reads: CASSSSEASYNEQFF. CDR3 nucleotide sequence: TGTGCCAGCAGTTCCTCCGAGGCCTCCTACAATGAGCAGTTCTTC.

This chain links TRBV19 with TRBJ1-1; D gene ambiguous. The germline CDR1 and CDR2 sequences are LNHDA and SQIVND (reference sequence). V dropped 5 bases and J dropped 4 bases, with 14 bases sitting between them. This CDR3 region has 14 residues. The CDR3 region is CASSPVGRSTEAFF. DNA of the CDR3: TGTGCCAGTAGTCCAGTTGGGAGGAGCACTGAAGCTTTCTTT.

This clonotype came up a few times. The chain employs TRBV12-3 or TRBV12-4 and TRBJ1-2, with D perhaps TRBD1 (6 bases). V lost 4 bases and J lost 2, with 11 bases in between. The CDR3 runs to 14 residues. DNA of the CDR3: TGTGCCAGCAGTTCGCCAGGGACAAACTATGGCTACACCTTC. This gives the protein CASSSPGTNYGYTF.

The V and J genes are TRBV5-1 and TRBJ2-4, with 13 bases matching TRBD2. CDR1 and CDR2 from the germline V gene are SGHRS and YFSETQ. V gave up 4 bases and J gave up 8 bases; unmatched junction bases: 12. The CDR3 has 17 amino acids. The CDR3 reads CASSAGLAGAQTHIQYF. The CDR3 region has the DNA TGCGCCAGCAGCGCCGGACTAGCGGGGGCCCAAACTCACATTCAGTACTTC. The full variable domain, rest sourced from reference TRBV5-1 and TRBJ2-4, is KAGVTQTPRYLIKTRGQQVTLSCSPISGHRSVSWYQQTPGQGLQFLFEYFSETQRNKGNFPGRFSGRQFSNSRSEMNVSTLELGDSALYLCASSAGLAGAQTHIQYFGAGTRLSVL.

This clonotype came up a few times. V and J are TRBV7-9 and TRBJ2-7; the D call may be TRBD1 or TRBD2 (5 bases each). The length of the CDR3 is 14 residues. CDR1 is SEHNR and CDR2 is FQNEAQ in the germline V gene (reference sequence). V was clipped by 5 bases and J by 0 bases, with 11 bases between them. The CDR3 coding sequence is TGTGCCAGCAGCGTTCCCGGGGCCTCCTACGAGCAGTACGTC. This translates into CASSVPGASYEQYV.

This clonotype was counted only a few times. The chain is built from TRBV7-9 and TRBJ2-7, with 9 bases aligning to TRBD1. Per germline, CDR1 SEHNR and CDR2 FQNEAQ (reference sequence). This CDR3 region has 15 residues. Trimming cost V 0 bases and J 2 bases; bases outside gene matches: 2. CDR3 in DNA: TGTGCCAGCAGCTTAGCCGGGACAGGGCCCTACGAGCAGTACTTC. Protein: CASSLAGTGPYEQYF.

The CDR3 sequence: CASSLGLGANAYEQYF. CDR3 coding DNA: TGTGCCAGCAGCTTAGGCCTCGGGGCCAACGCCTACGAGCAGTACTTC. The chain couples TRBV13 to TRBJ2-7; D possibly matches TRBD1 or TRBD2 (5 bases each). CDR1 and CDR2 (germline): PRHDT, FYEKMQ (reference sequence). V lost 0 bases and J lost 2, with 14 bases in between. This CDR3 has 16 residues.

This clonotype has a count of ten or more. The chain carries TRBV13 and TRBJ2-3, with D possibly being TRBD2 (5 bases). The ends were cut back, 5 bases at V and 1 base at J, with 16 bases in the middle. Per the germline V gene, CDR1 is PRHDT and CDR2 is FYEKMQ (reference sequence). The CDR3 spans 16 residues. The CDR3, as DNA: TGTGCCAGCAGCCCCGGACTGGACCATCGCACAGATACGCAGTATTTT. Protein: CASSPGLDHRTDTQYF.

A remark on this clonotype: This may be a read error: a much more frequent sequence differs by one nucleotide. The rearrangement uses TRBV7-8 and TRBJ2-3, with 10 bases lining up with TRBD2. CDR1 and CDR2 (germline): SGHVS, FQNEAQ. CDR3 length: 15 residues. J gave up 7 bases and V 5 bases, and 9 bases lay outside the gene matches. The CDR3 DNA is TGTGCCAGCAGCCCTGGGTCTAGCGGGGGAAATACGCAGTATTTT. This encodes CASSPGSSGGNTQYF.

The V gene is TRBV5-1, the J gene TRBJ1-1; 7 nucleotides align to TRBD1. Unmatched junction bases numbered 6, after V lost 4 bases and J lost 3 bases. This CDR3 spans 14 amino acids. Germline V gene data show CDR1 as SGHRS and CDR2 as YFSETQ. The CDR3 loop reads CASSTRGIDTEAFF. DNA for the CDR3: TGCGCCAGCAGCACCAGGGGGATCGACACTGAAGCTTTCTTT.

This clonotype has more than one count but fewer than ten. CDR3 DNA: TGCAGTGCTAGAGCCGGGACAGGGGTTGTGAATGAGCAGTTCTTC. Protein sequence: CSARAGTGVVNEQFF. The chain is built from TRBV20-1 and TRBJ2-1, with 10 nucleotides matching TRBD1. Germline V CDR1 and CDR2: DFQATT, SNEGSKA (reference sequence). Trimming cost V 1 base and J 7 bases; bases outside gene matches: 7. This CDR3 contains 15 residues.